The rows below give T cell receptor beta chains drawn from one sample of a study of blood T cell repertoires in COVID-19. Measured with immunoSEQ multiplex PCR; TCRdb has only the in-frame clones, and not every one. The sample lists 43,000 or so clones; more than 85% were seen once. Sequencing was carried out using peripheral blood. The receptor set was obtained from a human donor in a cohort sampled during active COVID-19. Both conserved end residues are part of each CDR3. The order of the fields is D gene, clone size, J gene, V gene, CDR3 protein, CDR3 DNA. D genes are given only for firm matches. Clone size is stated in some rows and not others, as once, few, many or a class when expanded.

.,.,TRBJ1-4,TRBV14,CASSQDSGVSEKLFF,TGTGCCAGCAGCCAAGATTCAGGGGTATCGGAAAAACTGTTTTTT
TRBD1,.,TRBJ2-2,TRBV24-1,CATSDPGTGGTGELFF,TGTGCCACCAGTGACCCCGGGACAGGGGGCACCGGGGAGCTGTTTTTT
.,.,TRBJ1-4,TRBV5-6,CASSFGAGLANEKLFF,TGTGCCAGCAGCTTTGGGGCAGGGCTGGCTAATGAAAAACTGTTTTTT
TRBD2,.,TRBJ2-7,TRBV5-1,CASSLRWAREGPYEQYF,TGCGCCAGCAGCTTGAGGTGGGCTAGGGAGGGCCCCTACGAGCAGTACTTC
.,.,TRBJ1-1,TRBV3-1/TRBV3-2,CASSLRPYTEAFF,TGTGCCAGCAGCCTCAGGCCTTACACTGAAGCTTTCTTT
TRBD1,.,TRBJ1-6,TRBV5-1,CASKGTDNSPLHF,TGCGCCAGCAAGGGGACAGATAATTCACCCCTCCACTTT
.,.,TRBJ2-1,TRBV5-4,CASSLLGSSYNEQFF,TGTGCCAGCAGCTTGCTCGGTTCCTCCTACAATGAGCAGTTCTTC
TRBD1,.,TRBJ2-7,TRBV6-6,CASSYDRGLRLYEQYF,TGTGCCAGCAGTTACGACAGGGGCCTCCGCCTCTACGAGCAGTACTTC
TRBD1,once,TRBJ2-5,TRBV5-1,CASSLVGQGYQETQYF,TGCGCCAGCAGCTTGGTGGGACAGGGTTACCAAGAGACCCAGTACTTC
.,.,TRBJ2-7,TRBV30,CAWRCRGFAHEQYF,TGTGCCTGGAGATGTAGGGGATTCGCACACGAGCAGTACTTC
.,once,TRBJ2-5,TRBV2,CASSEEAGFGETQYF,TGTGCCAGCAGTGAAGAGGCAGGGTTCGGGGAGACCCAGTACTTC
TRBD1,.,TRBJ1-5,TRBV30,CAWSTGTGKPQHF,TGTGCCTGGAGTACCGGGACAGGGAAGCCCCAGCATTTT
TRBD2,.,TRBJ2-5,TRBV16,CASSRTSGRFVGTQYF,TGTGCCAGCAGTCGGACTAGCGGGAGGTTCGTTGGGACCCAGTACTTC
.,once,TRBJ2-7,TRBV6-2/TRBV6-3,CASSYEARVGPLIYEQYF,TGTGCCAGCAGTTACGAGGCCCGCGTGGGGCCGTTAATTTACGAGCAGTACTTC
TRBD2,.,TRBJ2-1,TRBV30,CAWTKREDGNEQFF,TGTGCCTGGACCAAGCGGGAGGACGGGAATGAGCAGTTCTTC
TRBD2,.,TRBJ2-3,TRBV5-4,CASSLEVAGEFGTDTQYF,TGTGCCAGCAGCTTGGAGGTAGCGGGAGAATTCGGCACAGATACGCAGTATTTT